The 5 T cell receptor beta chains reported below all come from one sample, sequenced in a study of tumor-infiltrating lymphocytes in primary liver carcinoma. Bulk tissue was left unsorted, and RNA and DNA were co-extracted from roughly 20-30 mg of it. With a constant-region primer, TCR beta cDNA was made from approximately 520 ng of total RNA. A slightly modified ARM-PCR protocol with three nested multiplex PCR rounds produced these TCR beta libraries. Each of the first two PCR rounds ran around 10 cycles with TRBV1-TRBV30 forward and C-beta reverse primers. TCRdb called the multiplex PCR reads again in MiXCR, with one record for every CDR3 protein. The sample has 95,000 to 100,000 distinct CDR3 sequences; about 62% are singletons. Sequences were obtained from liver tumor tissue from sampling region 2. Subset denoted: tumor region T2, inferior pole. The source of these receptors is a woman aged 55-69 years with primary liver carcinoma and hepatitis B virus infection.

V gene TRBV5-1 combines with J gene TRBJ1-1; D gene unclear. V was shortened by 1 base and J by 5 bases, with 12 bases between the two germline ends. Germline V lookup: CDR1 SGHRS, CDR2 YFSETQ. The CDR3 consists of 14 residues. CDR3 DNA sequence: TGCGCCAGCAGCTTGAGTACGTTATGGACTGAAGCTTTCTTT. Translated: CASSLSTLWTEAFF.

In this sample, this clonotype turned up once. This chain links TRBV11-2 with TRBJ2-3; the D gene is possibly TRBD2 (7 bases). Deletions cut 9 bases from V and 5 bases from J, with 21 bases between. This CDR3 has 15 amino acids. Looked up from germline, CDR1 is SGHAT and CDR2 is FQNNGV. CDR3 region: CASNPRRGGLDTQYF. The CDR3 coding sequence is TGTGCCAGTAACCCACGGAGGGGGGGCTTAGATACGCAGTATTTT. The full variable domain, in which reference TRBV11-2 and TRBJ2-3 provide the parts outside the CDR3, is EAGVAQSPRYKIIEKRQSVAFWCNPISGHATLYWYQQILGQGPKLLIQFQNNGVVDDSQLPKDRFSAERLKGVDSTLKIQPAKLEDSAVYLCASNPRRGGLDTQYFGPGTRLTVL.

The chain recombines TRBV28 with TRBJ2-7, with 10 bases matching TRBD2. CDR3 size: 17 residues. V was clipped by 3 bases and J by 0 bases; unmatched bases: 8. The germline gives CDR1 MDHEN, CDR2 SYDVKM. CDR3 nucleotides: TGTGCCAGCAGTTTTCGGCCCAGGACTAGCGGCTCCTACGAGCAGTACTTC. This gives the protein CASSFRPRTSGSYEQYF.

V is TRBV10-3 and J is TRBJ2-3; D remains unclear. The CDR3 consists of 16 residues. V was clipped by 7 bases and J by 0 bases, with 17 bases between them. Germline V gene data show CDR1 as ENHRY and CDR2 as SYGVKD. DNA for the CDR3: TGTGCCATCACTGTGTCGGCTTGGCGGAGCACAGATACGCAGTATTTT. Amino acid sequence: CAITVSAWRSTDTQYF.

This chain connects TRBV28 to TRBJ2-3; D remains unclear. The CDR3 runs 16 residues. From germline, CDR1 is MDHEN and CDR2 SYDVKM. Trimming cost V 3 bases and J 0 bases, with 13 bases left between them. The CDR3 nucleotides are TGTGCCAGCAGTTTGGCGGCTGGCGGAAGCACAGATACGCAGTATTTT. Its protein is CASSLAAGGSTDTQYF.